These T cell receptor beta chains were read from a single sample in a study of T-cell reconstitution after alpha-beta-depleted transplantation in children. TCRdb fed the PCR reads into MiXCR, producing one record per CDR3 protein. The table includes approximately 170,000 distinct CDR3 sequences, roughly 10% detected once. The sample here was PBMCs, taken before TCRalphabeta/CD19-depleted stem cell transplant. These receptors came from a boy aged 2 to 10 with acute myeloid leukemia, due to receive a stem cell transplant. The CDR3 runs from the conserved cysteine through the conserved F or W. The D gene is left open where the match is weak. Size values are once, few and many counts, or a class for expanded clones, and some rows have none.

D	V	J	size	length	DNA	CDR3
-	TRBV12-3/TRBV12-4	TRBJ1-3	many	15	TGTGCCAGCTGGGGGACGGGGGGTTCGGGAAACACCATATATTTT	CASWGTGGSGNTIYF
-	TRBV28	TRBJ1-3	many	14	TGTGCCAGCAGAAAGGGCAGGGTTGGAAACACCATATATTTT	CASRKGRVGNTIYF
-	TRBV21-1	TRBJ2-2	many	13	TGTGCCAGCAGCCCCCAGGTGACCGGGGAGCTGTTTTTT	CASSPQVTGELFF
TRBD2	TRBV5-1	TRBJ2-7	many	18	TGCGCCAGCAAGTCCACCAAAGGACTAGCGGACTTCTCCTACGAGCAGTACTTC	CASKSTKGLADFSYEQYF
-	TRBV12-2	TRBJ2-1	few	13	TGTGCAAGTCGCTTAGCGGCTAGCGGCCTGGAGTTCTTC	CASRLAASGLEFF
TRBD1	TRBV10-2	TRBJ2-1	many	13	TGCGCCAGCAGAGGGGGCCCCTACAATGAGCAGTTCTTC	CASRGGPYNEQFF
TRBD1	TRBV10-3	TRBJ2-7	many	13	TGTGCCAGCCGGGACAGGAATTCCTACGAGCAGTACTTC	CASRDRNSYEQYF
-	TRBV29-1	TRBJ2-7	many	15	TGCAGCGTTCCAGCGGGGGACAGGACAGTCGGAGAGCAGTACTTC	CSVPAGDRTVGEQYF
-	TRBV29-1	TRBJ1-1	many	11	TGCGGAGGAAATTTGAACACTGAAGCTTTCTTT	CGGNLNTEAFF
TRBD1	TRBV10-3	TRBJ2-3	many	15	TGTGCCATCAGTGAATCGACAGGGGCAAGAGATACGCAGTATTTT	CAISESTGARDTQYF
-	TRBV5-1	TRBJ1-2	many	15	TGCGCCAGCAGCTCTCGTCAAACCAGCGACTATGGCTACACCTTC	CASSSRQTSDYGYTF
TRBD2	TRBV4-1	TRBJ2-1	many	19	TGCGCCAGCAGCCAAACGAGGCTAGCGGGAGCGGGGGGATCGAATGAGCAGTTCTTC	CASSQTRLAGAGGSNEQFF
-	TRBV7-9	TRBJ1-3	-	11	TGTGCCAGCAGCCAGGCATACACCATATATTTT	CASSQAYTIYF
-	TRBV2	TRBJ2-5	many	14	TGTGCCAGCTCGGGCCCTATTGAGCGAGAGACCCAGTACTTC	CASSGPIERETQYF
TRBD2	TRBV12-3/TRBV12-4	TRBJ2-5	many	19	TGTGCCAGCAGCGGACTAGCGGGGGGGCTACCTGGACCCAAAGAGACCCAGTACTTC	CASSGLAGGLPGPKETQYF
-	TRBV5-1	TRBJ2-4	many	14	TGCGCCAGCAGCTTGGCGGCAGGGAAAAACATTCAGTACTTC	CASSLAAGKNIQYF
-	TRBV7-9	TRBJ2-5	many	14	TGTGCCAGCAGCCCGGGACACCTACAAGAGACCCAGTACTTC	CASSPGHLQETQYF
-	TRBV3-1	TRBJ2-1	many	15	TGTGCCAGCAGTCGTTCTGAGGCCCCAAGCAATGAGCAGTTCTTC	CASSRSEAPSNEQFF
TRBD2	TRBV29-1	TRBJ2-5	-	12	TGCAGCGGCCAAGCGGGAGAGGAGACCCAGCACTTC	CSGQAGEETQHF
TRBD1	TRBV7-6	TRBJ1-6	many	14	TGTGCCAGCAGCTCGTCCACAGGGGGATCACCCCTCCACTTT	CASSSSTGGSPLHF
-	TRBV5-1	TRBJ2-7	many	17	TGCGCCAGCAGCTTCGGCCGTGCGGTTGCGGGGGCGGACGAGCAGTACTTC	CASSFGRAVAGADEQYF
-	TRBV10-3	TRBJ2-5	many	13	TGTGGCGTCGGGGCCAGCCCCCAAGAGACCCAGTACTTC	CGVGASPQETQYF
TRBD1	TRBV27	TRBJ2-7	many	14	TGTGCCAGCACGATGACAGGGCGGTCCTACGAGCAGTACTTC	CASTMTGRSYEQYF
-	TRBV3-1	TRBJ2-1	-	12	TGTGCCAGCAGCCAGGCGGGGAATGAGCAGTTCTTC	CASSQAGNEQFF
TRBD1	TRBV3-1	TRBJ1-1	many	12	TGTGCCAGCAGCCCGACAGGGACTGAAGCTTTCTTT	CASSPTGTEAFF
TRBD2	TRBV4-1	TRBJ2-1	-	12	TGCGCCTGCAGCGGGGGCTACAATGAGCAGTTCTTC	CACSGGYNEQFF
TRBD1	TRBV5-5	TRBJ1-2	many	13	TGTGCCAGCAGCAGGGGACAGTATTATGGCTACACCTTC	CASSRGQYYGYTF
-	TRBV21-1	TRBJ1-2	-	16	TGTGCCAGCAGGGCCGGACAGGGGGCGCCGGGGAATGGCTACACCTTC	CASRAGQGAPGNGYTF
TRBD1	TRBV12-3/TRBV12-4	TRBJ1-5	many	14	TGTGCCAGCAGAACGACAGGGGGCAATCAGCCCCAGCATTTT	CASRTTGGNQPQHF
TRBD2	TRBV12-3/TRBV12-4	TRBJ2-5	few	16	TGTGCCAGCAGTTTCGGGGTAGCGGGGGGGCAAGAGACCCAGTACTTC	CASSFGVAGGQETQYF
TRBD2	TRBV20-1	TRBJ2-3	many	16	TGCAGTGCTAGAGACCTACTAGCGGGGGACACAGATACGCAGTATTTT	CSARDLLAGDTDTQYF
-	TRBV5-1	TRBJ1-5	many	13	TGCGCCAGCAGTCCTGGACAAAATCAGCCCCAGCATTTT	CASSPGQNQPQHF
-	TRBV20-1	TRBJ2-7	-	15	TGCTGTGCTAGAGATCCCCGGACTGGATCCTACGAGCAGTACTTC	CCARDPRTGSYEQYF
TRBD2	TRBV5-1	TRBJ2-7	many	17	TGCGCCAGCAGCTTGGCCCGAGAAGGCGGGAGTCGGAACGAGCAGTACTTC	CASSLAREGGSRNEQYF
-	TRBV7-2	TRBJ1-1	many	12	TGTGCCAGCAGCTTTTGGGCCACTGAAGCTTTCTTT	CASSFWATEAFF
TRBD2	TRBV6-1	TRBJ2-7	many	15	TGTGCCAGCACCCAAACTAGCGGGAGTGGCTACGAGCAGTACTTC	CASTQTSGSGYEQYF
-	TRBV5-1	TRBJ2-1	many	13	TGCGCCAGCAGCCCGGGAGTGAACAATGAGCAGTTCTTC	CASSPGVNNEQFF
TRBD2	TRBV18	TRBJ2-1	many	14	TGTGCCAGCTCCCTTCCGGGACTAGCGGGCGTGCAGTTCTTC	CASSLPGLAGVQFF
TRBD1	TRBV16	TRBJ1-1	many	13	TGTGCCAGCAGCCGGGACAGGGGGGTTGAAGCTTTCTTT	CASSRDRGVEAFF
-	TRBV4-1	TRBJ2-1	many	13	TGCGCCAGCAGCCAAGCTGCCACCAATGAGCAGTTCTTC	CASSQAATNEQFF
TRBD1	TRBV5-1	TRBJ1-4	many	14	TGCGCCAGCAGCTTGGACAGGGGAAATGAAAAACTGTTTTTT	CASSLDRGNEKLFF
TRBD2	TRBV7-2	TRBJ2-1	many	16	TGTGCCAGCAGCTTGTTGGTTCGACTAGCCGGCAATGAGCAGTTCTTC	CASSLLVRLAGNEQFF
-	TRBV20-1	TRBJ1-1	many	15	TGCAGTGCTAGAGCGTTTTTCCGCGGGCAAACTGAAGCTTTCTTT	CSARAFFRGQTEAFF
-	TRBV2	TRBJ1-5	many	15	TGTGCCAGCAGTGTAGGCCCGTGGGGCAATCAGCCCCAGCATTTT	CASSVGPWGNQPQHF
-	TRBV3-1	TRBJ2-5	many	17	TGTGCCAGCAGCCACGGTTACGATCGAAACCTGGGGGAGACCCAGTACTTC	CASSHGYDRNLGETQYF
TRBD1	TRBV7-2	TRBJ1-5	few	15	TGTGCCAGCAGCCATGGGGACAGGGGCAATCAGCCCCAGCATTTT	CASSHGDRGNQPQHF
-	TRBV20-1	TRBJ2-7	many	14	TGCAGTGCTAGACTGCCCGTGGGGAAATACGAGCAGTACTTC	CSARLPVGKYEQYF
TRBD2	TRBV20-1	TRBJ2-1	many	16	TGCAGTGCTAGTCTCGGCGGGGGGGGATTTTACAATGAGCAGTTCTTC	CSASLGGGGFYNEQFF
-	TRBV20-1	TRBJ2-3	many	14	TGCAGTGCTAGCGGGCCGGGGCGCACAGATACGCAGTATTTT	CSASGPGRTDTQYF
-	TRBV4-1	TRBJ2-5	many	18	TGCGCCAGCAGCACCCATCATCGGGCGGGATGGGGTTTGGAGACCCAGTACTTC	CASSTHHRAGWGLETQYF
TRBD2	TRBV10-3	TRBJ2-7	many	13	TGTGCCATCAGGGTAGCGGGGACCTACGAGCAGTACTTC	CAIRVAGTYEQYF